The rows below give T cell receptor beta chains drawn from one sample of a study of cytomegalovirus exposure and HLA in healthy donors. Only in-frame clones appear in the TCRdb table, and some are missing; sequencing was by immunoSEQ multiplex PCR. This table holds some 80,000 clones, more than 60% found once. The sequenced sample consisted of PBMCs. These receptors were collected from a man aged 35 to 55 in good health and CMV-seronegative. CDR3s include the opening cysteine and the closing phenylalanine or tryptophan.

>TRBV27
CASSLAPGGLAGVAYNEQFF
>TRBV6-5
CASMGGRASYEQYF
>TRBV7-2
CASSLMGLAGNYEQYF
>TRBV6-1
CAARKEVNQPQHF
>TRBV29-1
CSARQGQETQYF
>TRBV5-1
CASSLFYGSDTGELFF
>TRBV19
CASSIRVNTEAFF
>TRBV19
CASSIALPTDTQYF
>TRBV6-6
CASSYTGQTQETQYF
>TRBV11-1
CASSLIGTTFRDTQYF
>TRBV13
CASSLGSLRGTEAFF
>TRBV6-5
CASRETGAYEQYF
>TRBV7-3
CASSLSRSNTGELFF
>TRBV4-1
CASSQAGRGSGPAFF
>TRBV9
CASSVGLAGDEQYF
>TRBV28
CASSFPGNTEAFF
>TRBV18
CASSPGLALGSYEQYF
>TRBV28
CASSLQGAMEPQHF
>TRBV29-1
CSVEDPVAVGYNEQFF
>TRBV4-1
CASSQDTGAFEKLFF
>TRBV4-2
CASSPGGLAGTGELFF
>TRBV2
CASSDGTGYGYTF
>TRBV5-1
CASSLGGVNEQFF
>TRBV11-3
CASSLVAGGDSGANVLTF
>TRBV28
CASSSIQSTGNNEQFF
>TRBV2
CASNLDRVTGELFF
>TRBV29-1
CSVVDGLSYEQYF
>TRBV6-1
CASSEMVDMSAFF
>TRBV2
CASKYLGGTQYF
>TRBV5-1
CASRTGTSGETGTGELFF
>TRBV7-9
CASSLGLAGGTGELFF
>TRBV7-3
CASSPPGLAGASTDTQYF
>TRBV6-4
CASSDSVRSTEAFF
>TRBV9
CASSSDISGNTIYF
>TRBV11-3
CASSFNRERVFF
>TRBV5-1
CASSTGLAVDTQYF
>TRBV5-1
CASSLVPGGGETQYF
>TRBV28
CASSSGGFYNEQFF
>TRBV5-6
CASSLVSGFGYNEQFF
>TRBV14
CASSQAGQRNTIYF
>TRBV28
CASRSGGSSYEQYF
>TRBV27
CASSREGTEAFF
>TRBV10-1
CASSTSGSSYNEQFF
>TRBV7-2
CASSPDRARTGELFF
>TRBV6-1
CASSEMGGRSNSPLHF
>TRBV15
CATSRGGTGGSGTEAFF
>TRBV15
CATRSRYEQYF
>TRBV5-1
CASSQLARNTGELFF
>TRBV19
CASSVTGISQPQHF
>TRBV6-5
CASSYWRGRNTDTQYF
>TRBV7-9
CASTTAPTEAFF
>TRBV5-1
CASSLSRTSGTNEQFF